These 12 T cell receptor beta chains originate from one sample sequenced in a study of memory CD4+ T cells and cytomegalovirus serostatus. The data were produced by immunoSEQ multiplex PCR, yet TCRdb's version contains in-frame clones alone and is incomplete. The data show about 92,000 clones, with around 80% seen just once and 3.6% held by the top ten. Single viable CD3+CD4+CD8-CD45RO+ cells were sorted as the memory CD4+ T cells. The sequencing input was memory CD4+ T cells from blood. The source is an adult in good health and CMV-seropositive.

The rearrangement links TRBV19 to TRBJ2-5, with D perhaps assigned TRBD1 or TRBD2 (5 bases each). This CDR3 spans 14 amino acids. V lost 7 bases and J lost 9, with 21 bases in between. Germline loops: CDR1 LNHDA, CDR2 SQIVND (reference sequence). The CDR3: CASNQQGHGAAQYF. CDR3 sequence (DNA): TGTGCCAGTAATCAGCAAGGTCACGGGGCGGCCCAGTACTTC.

The rearrangement joins TRBV5-1 to TRBJ1-1, with a weak D call TRBD1 (5 bases). V lost 2 bases and J lost 5, with 16 bases in between. Germline V gene data show CDR1 as SGHRS and CDR2 as YFSETQ. This CDR3 has 15 amino acids. The CDR3 sequence is CASSFRLSGGTEAFF. The CDR3 DNA sequence: TGCGCCAGCAGCTTTAGATTGTCGGGGGGAACTGAAGCTTTCTTT.

The CDR3 protein is CASSDPRGTDTQYF. In nucleotides, the CDR3 is TGTGCCAGCAGTGACCCGAGAGGGACAGATACGCAGTATTTT. The gene calls are TRBV2 and TRBJ2-3, with D possibly being TRBD2 (5 bases). Trimming took off 3 bases at V and 3 bases at J, with 10 bases between the two ends. This CDR3 is built from 14 residues. From germline, CDR1 is SNHLY and CDR2 FYNNEI.

This sequence joins TRBV2 and TRBJ2-3; D gene uncertain. The CDR3 contains 14 residues. The ends were cut back, 7 bases at V and 3 bases at J, with 14 bases in the middle. In germline, CDR1 is SNHLY, CDR2 FYNNEI. The CDR3 spells CASTAPRGTDTQYF. The DNA of the CDR3 is TGTGCCAGCACAGCGCCAAGAGGAACAGATACGCAGTATTTT. The full variable domain, rest sourced from reference TRBV2 and TRBJ2-3, is EPEVTQTPSHQVTQMGQEVILRCVPISNHLYFYWYRQILGQKVEFLVSFYNNEISEKSEIFDDQFSVERPDGSNFTLKIRSTKLEDSAMYFCASTAPRGTDTQYFGPGTRLTVL.

The V gene is TRBV19, the J gene TRBJ2-7; D may be TRBD1 (6 bases). CDR3 length equals 15 residues. Between the trimmed V and J ends, which lost 5 bases and 3 bases, there was a span of 17 bases. CDR1 and CDR2 from the germline V gene are LNHDA and SQIVND (reference sequence). This chain's CDR3 is CASSPTTGWNYEQYF. The CDR3 DNA sequence: TGTGCCAGTAGTCCCACGACAGGTTGGAACTACGAGCAGTACTTC. The full variable domain, rest sourced from reference TRBV19 and TRBJ2-7, is DGGITQSPKYLFRKEGQNVTLSCEQNLNHDAMYWYRQDPGQGLRLIYYSQIVNDFQKGDIAEGYSVSREKKESFPLTVTSAQKNPTAFYLCASSPTTGWNYEQYFGPGTRLTVT.

The chain employs TRBV19 and TRBJ2-3, with 7 positions matching TRBD2. This CDR3 has 16 residues. From germline, CDR1 is LNHDA and CDR2 SQIVND (reference sequence). Germline trimming cut 4 bases from V and 0 bases from J; bases unmatched to any gene: 7. The CDR3 reads CASSTFHSGSTDTQYF. Written as DNA, the CDR3 is TGTGCCAGTAGTACGTTCCATAGCGGGAGCACAGATACGCAGTATTTT.

This CDR3 reads CASSLSGGENEKLFF. DNA of the CDR3: TGTGCCAGCAGCTTAAGCGGCGGGGAGAATGAAAAACTGTTTTTT. V is TRBV7-8 and J is TRBJ1-4; no definite D call. From germline, CDR1 is SGHVS and CDR2 FQNEAQ. The V end lost 2 bases, the J end lost 5 bases, and 12 bases lay between the germline ends. This CDR3 is 15 amino acids long.

The rearrangement joins TRBV5-4 to TRBJ2-3; possibly TRBD2 for D (5 bases). This CDR3 region has 16 residues. Germline assignment: CDR1 SGHNT and CDR2 YYREEE (reference sequence). Deletions cut 5 bases from V and 2 bases from J, with 18 bases between. Here the CDR3 reads CASRRDPDSFTDTQYF. The DNA of the CDR3 is TGTGCCAGCAGACGCGACCCGGACTCTTTCACAGATACGCAGTATTTT.

The chain is built from TRBV28 and TRBJ2-7, with 12 bases that match TRBD1. Germline-derived CDR1 and CDR2 are MDHEN and SYDVKM. The CDR3 contains 15 residues. Germline trimming cut 3 bases from V and 7 bases from J; bases unmatched to any gene: 7. The chain's CDR3 is CASSLPGTGGQEQYF. The CDR3 DNA sequence: TGTGCCAGCAGTTTGCCCGGGACAGGGGGCCAAGAGCAGTACTTC.

The gene calls are TRBV2 and TRBJ2-1; a possible D gene is TRBD1 (6 bases). The CDR3 runs to 15 residues. Germline CDR1 reads SNHLY; CDR2 reads FYNNEI. Trimming pared 6 bases from V and 0 bases from J, leaving 12 bases between. Here the CDR3 DNA reads TGTGCCAGCAGCCTCCTGACAGGCTCCTACAATGAGCAGTTCTTC. Translating gives CASSLLTGSYNEQFF.

The chain is built from TRBV30 and TRBJ2-5; possible D gene TRBD2, 6 bases. The CDR3 has 14 amino acids. The V end lost 2 bases, the J end lost 7 bases, and 17 bases lay between the germline ends. Germline CDR1 is GTSNPN and CDR2 is SVGIG (reference sequence). In nucleotides, the CDR3 is TGTGCCTGGAGTAACGGTCAGACGCGGGGGACCCAGTACTTC. Its translation: CAWSNGQTRGTQYF.

The chain combines TRBV9 with TRBJ2-7; 10 nucleotides align to TRBD2. The CDR3 consists of 16 residues. From germline, CDR1 is SGDLS and CDR2 YYNGEE. Losses at the gene ends were 0 bases for V and 5 bases for J; bases not matched to a gene: 8. CDR3 DNA: TGTGCCAGCAGCGTAGTCCCTAGCGGGAGTCTCGACGAGCAGTACTTC. Its translation: CASSVVPSGSLDEQYF.